These 6 T cell receptor beta chains were sequenced from one sample in a study of T cells in localized non-small cell lung cancer. Data came from immunoSEQ multiplex PCR; TCRdb stores just in-frame clones and leaves some out. Counted here are 60,000 or so clones, 80% to 90% occurring once; the ten biggest clones make up roughly 4.8%. The sequenced sample was PBMCs, obtained before any cancer treatment. These receptor sequences come from a man aged 35 to 69 with stage II lung adenocarcinoma.

This clone was seen a single time. This chain uses TRBV6-1 with TRBJ1-3; D remains unclear. Germline CDR1 and CDR2: MNHNS and SASEGT. The length of the CDR3 is 13 residues. Between the trimmed V and J ends, which lost 0 bases and 4 bases, there was a span of 4 bases. For the CDR3, the DNA is TGTGCCAGCAGTGAAGCAAGAGGAAACACCATATATTTT. Amino acid sequence: CASSEARGNTIYF.

This clone was seen ten or more times. The rearrangement links TRBV19 to TRBJ1-1; the match to TRBD1 covers 9 bases. Unmatched junction bases numbered 10, after V lost 3 bases and J lost 5 bases. Germline values: CDR1 LNHDA, CDR2 SQIVND (reference sequence). The CDR3 runs to 16 residues. The CDR3 protein is CASSIMGQGRGTEAFF. The CDR3, as DNA: TGTGCCAGTAGTATCATGGGACAGGGTCGGGGGACTGAAGCTTTCTTT. Variable domain in full (rest from reference TRBV19 and TRBJ1-1): DGGITQSPKYLFRKEGQNVTLSCEQNLNHDAMYWYRQDPGQGLRLIYYSQIVNDFQKGDIAEGYSVSREKKESFPLTVTSAQKNPTAFYLCASSIMGQGRGTEAFFGQGTRLTVV.

The chain uses TRBV19 and TRBJ2-1; 8 bases agree with TRBD2. V lost 6 bases, J lost 3 bases, and 7 bases stayed unmatched. Germline V gene data show CDR1 as LNHDA and CDR2 as SQIVND (reference sequence). This CDR3 is built from 15 residues. The CDR3 DNA is TGTGCCAGTAGACCCGCTAGCGGGTTCTACAATGAGCAGTTCTTC. It yields the protein CASRPASGFYNEQFF. The whole variable domain, remainder taken from reference TRBV19 and TRBJ2-1, is DGGITQSPKYLFRKEGQNVTLSCEQNLNHDAMYWYRQDPGQGLRLIYYSQIVNDFQKGDIAEGYSVSREKKESFPLTVTSAQKNPTAFYLCASRPASGFYNEQFFGPGTRLTVL.

The V gene is TRBV25-1, the J gene TRBJ1-2; 9 bases are shared with TRBD1. Germline loops: CDR1 MGHDK, CDR2 SYGVNS. This CDR3 is built from 15 residues. V trimming: 3 bases; J trimming: 8 bases; junction bases outside the gene matches: 10. The CDR3 protein is CASSDSITGGSGYTF. CDR3 coding DNA: TGTGCCAGCAGTGACTCTATTACAGGGGGCAGCGGCTACACCTTC.

This chain connects TRBV19 to TRBJ2-1, with D unresolved. V shed 7 bases and J shed 0 bases, with 19 bases lying between them. This CDR3 has 17 amino acids. In germline, CDR1 is LNHDA, CDR2 SQIVND (reference sequence). CDR3 sequence (DNA): TGTGCCAGTACCCCGAGGAAGGTTCCGAGCTCCTACAATGAGCAGTTCTTC. Its protein is CASTPRKVPSSYNEQFF.

The chain combines TRBV7-2 with TRBJ2-1; D gene ambiguous. Germline lookup yields CDR1 SGHTA and CDR2 FQGNSA. V was pared by 4 bases and J by 6 bases, with 10 bases between. The CDR3 totals 13 residues. CDR3 in amino acids: CASSWRTVNEQFF. In nucleotides, the CDR3 is TGTGCCAGCAGCTGGCGAACGGTCAATGAGCAGTTCTTC.